One sample yielded the 19 T cell receptor beta chains listed below, sequenced in a study of blood T cell repertoires in COVID-19. The repertoire was sequenced with immunoSEQ multiplex PCR; TCRdb's copy has only in-frame clones and lacks some. The profile shows just over 95,000 clones, around 81% of them singletons. The sample was peripheral blood. The receptors originated from a man between 60 and 70 years old with acute or convalescent COVID-19.

The V and J genes are TRBV7-8 and TRBJ2-7; D perhaps matches TRBD1 (5 bases). The CDR3 covers 15 residues. V shed 2 bases and J shed 3 bases, with 14 bases lying between them. The germline CDR1 and CDR2 sequences are SGHVS and FQNEAQ. This CDR3 reads CASSLRKGLYYEQYF. The CDR3 DNA follows: TGTGCCAGCAGCTTACGGAAGGGGTTATACTACGAGCAGTACTTC. Supplemented by reference TRBV7-8 and TRBJ2-7, the full variable domain reads GAGVSQSPRYKVAKRGQDVALRCDPISGHVSLFWYQQALGQGPEFLTYFQNEAQLDKSGLPSDRFFAERPEGSVSTLKIQRTQQEDSAVYLCASSLRKGLYYEQYFGPGTRLTVT.

This clone was recorded only once. V usage is TRBV29-1 and J usage is TRBJ2-1; D is possibly TRBD1 (6 bases). CDR3 length: 13 amino acids. Per the germline V gene, CDR1 is SQVTM and CDR2 is ANQGSEA. Trimming pared 7 bases from V and 6 bases from J, leaving 16 bases between. CDR3 sequence reads: CSALNRASNEQFF. The CDR3 bases are TGCAGCGCCCTAAACAGGGCGAGCAATGAGCAGTTCTTC.

The chain couples TRBV4-1 to TRBJ2-1; 15 bases agree with TRBD2. Per the germline V gene, CDR1 is MGHRA and CDR2 is YSYEKL. Germline trimming cut 6 bases from V and 4 bases from J; bases unmatched to any gene: 13. The CDR3 extends over 19 amino acids. In DNA form, the CDR3 reads TGCGCCAGCAGACACTTGGGACTAGCGGGGGGCCTACTGTACAATGAGCAGTTCTTC. It translates to CASRHLGLAGGLLYNEQFF.

The rearrangement uses TRBV18 and TRBJ1-1; the D gene is possibly TRBD1 (5 bases). Trimming left V 1 base short and J 3 bases short, with 9 bases between. There are 14 residues in the CDR3. Germline CDR1 and CDR2: KGHSH and LQKENI. The CDR3 loop reads CASSPLGGDTEAFF. The DNA of the CDR3 is TGTGCCAGCTCACCACTCGGGGGGGACACTGAAGCTTTCTTT. The whole variable domain, remainder taken from reference TRBV18 and TRBJ1-1, is NAGVMQNPRHLVRRRGQEARLRCSPMKGHSHVYWYRQLPEEGLKFMVYLQKENIIDESGMPKERFSAEFPKEGPSILRIQQVVRGDSAAYFCASSPLGGDTEAFFGQGTRLTVV.

The J gene is TRBJ1-1, the V gene TRBV10-2, with 7 bases that match TRBD1. The trim removed 5 bases at V and 6 bases at J, leaving 3 bases unmatched. The germline CDR1 and CDR2 sequences are WSHSY and SAAADI. This CDR3 region has 12 residues. CDR3 sequence: CASSTGTAEAFF. The CDR3 DNA reads TGCGCCAGCAGTACCGGGACAGCTGAAGCTTTCTTT.

The J gene is TRBJ2-3, the V gene TRBV11-2, with unresolved D. With 5 bases removed from V and 3 bases from J, the gap between germline ends came to 9 bases. Germline V gene data show CDR1 as SGHAT and CDR2 as FQNNGV. This CDR3 contains 13 residues. The CDR3 sequence: CASSTTETDTQYF. Written as DNA, the CDR3 is TGTGCCAGCAGCACCACAGAAACAGATACGCAGTATTTT.

The V and J genes are TRBV10-3 and TRBJ1-5, with a tentative D call TRBD1 (5 bases). The germline CDR1 and CDR2 sequences are ENHRY and SYGVKD. The CDR3 is 14 amino acids. The V end lost 3 bases, the J end lost 2 bases, and 8 bases lay between the germline ends. For the CDR3, the DNA is TGTGCCATCAGTGATATACAGGGCAATCAGCCCCAGCATTTT. This gives the protein CAISDIQGNQPQHF.

In the case of this clone: Other DNA sequences in this sample translate to the same CDR3. The chain's CDR3 is CASSPTVERETQYF. CDR3 DNA sequence: TGTGCCAGCAGCCCGACTGTTGAGCGGGAGACCCAGTACTTC. V is TRBV9 and J is TRBJ2-5; tentative D call: TRBD2 (5 bases). This CDR3 is built from 14 residues. Trimming cost V 4 bases and J 5 bases, with 15 bases left between them. Germline V gene data show CDR1 as SGDLS and CDR2 as YYNGEE.

This clone was seen once. V and J are TRBV28 and TRBJ1-1; D unresolved. V was clipped by 3 bases and J by 3 bases, with 11 bases between them. This CDR3 is built from 14 residues. Germline CDR1 and CDR2: MDHEN and SYDVKM. The CDR3 DNA is TGTGCCAGCAGTTTTGTGAGGGCGGACACTGAAGCTTTCTTT. Protein: CASSFVRADTEAFF. Variable domain in full (rest from reference TRBV28 and TRBJ1-1): DVKVTQSSRYLVKRTGEKVFLECVQDMDHENMFWYRQDPGLGLRLIYFSYDVKMKEKGDIPEGYSVSREKKERFSLILESASTNQTSMYLCASSFVRADTEAFFGQGTRLTVV.

The chain recombines TRBV3-1 (or the pseudogene TRBV3-2) with TRBJ2-2, with TRBD1 matching 9 bases. V trimming: 5 bases; J trimming: 4 bases; junction bases outside the gene matches: 2. Germline-derived CDR1 and CDR2 are LGHDT and YNNKEL (reference sequence). This CDR3 contains 14 residues. Here the CDR3 reads CASSMTGGTGELFF. For the CDR3, the DNA is TGTGCCAGCAGCATGACAGGGGGCACCGGGGAGCTGTTTTTT.

CDR3 nucleotides: TGCAGCGTTGACCCAGGGTCCGGGGAGACCCAGTACTTC. It encodes CSVDPGSGETQYF. This chain uses TRBV29-1 with TRBJ2-5; D possibly corresponds to TRBD1 (5 bases). The CDR3 runs 13 residues. From germline, CDR1 is SQVTM and CDR2 ANQGSEA. The ends were cut back, 3 bases at V and 5 bases at J, with 13 bases in the middle.

The chain is built from TRBV2 and TRBJ2-3; TRBD1 might be the D (5 bases). CDR3 length: 14 residues. Germline V gene data show CDR1 as SNHLY and CDR2 as FYNNEI. V was cut by 2 bases and J by 6 bases, with 12 bases left in between. CDR3 sequence (DNA): TGTGCCAGCAGTGAATGGGGCCCACCGGATACGCAGTATTTT. This sequence encodes CASSEWGPPDTQYF.

The chain is built from TRBV18 and TRBJ2-3; D unclear. Germline V CDR1 and CDR2: KGHSH, LQKENI. The CDR3 is made up of 15 amino acids. V was trimmed by 3 bases and J by 0 bases, leaving 10 bases between them. CDR3 sequence (DNA): TGTGCCAGCTCACCCCTCCCAACTAGCACAGATACGCAGTATTTT. Its translation: CASSPLPTSTDTQYF.

The CDR3 region is CASSLLAGVGETQYF. CDR3 DNA sequence: TGTGCCAGCAGCTTGCTAGCGGGAGTGGGAGAGACCCAGTACTTC. The genes are TRBV3-1 (or the pseudogene TRBV3-2) and TRBJ2-5, with 10 bases lining up with TRBD2. This CDR3 is 15 amino acids long. CDR1 and CDR2 (germline): LGHDT, YNNKEL (reference sequence). V shed 5 bases, J shed 4 bases, and the junction held 7 bases outside the gene matches.

The rearrangement uses TRBV6-5 and TRBJ1-6; 7 bases match TRBD1. The germline CDR1 and CDR2 sequences are MNHEY and SVGAGI. V gave up 6 bases and J gave up 6 bases; unmatched junction bases: 8. This CDR3 spans 15 amino acids. CDR3 nucleotides: TGTGCCAGCAGGGTGGGACAGCAGTCTAATTCACCCCTCCACTTT. Amino acid sequence: CASRVGQQSNSPLHF.

The rearrangement links TRBV5-5 to TRBJ2-3; D is unresolved. This CDR3 has 14 residues. Germline-derived CDR1 and CDR2 are SGHKS and YYEKEE (reference sequence). Trimming removed 0 bases from V and 2 bases from J, with 7 bases in between. CDR3 bases: TGTGCCAGCAGCTTGGGAGGATCCACAGATACGCAGTATTTT. It codes for CASSLGGSTDTQYF.

The chain uses TRBV13 and TRBJ2-1; 7 bases align to TRBD2. The CDR3 is 12 residues long. The ends lost 4 bases at V and 10 bases at J; junction bases unmatched: 4. CDR1 and CDR2 from the germline V gene are PRHDT and FYEKMQ (reference sequence). The CDR3 loop is CASSSGTIEQFF. The CDR3 DNA reads as TGTGCCAGCAGCTCCGGGACTATAGAGCAGTTCTTC.

This clone turned up a few times. Additional DNA sequences in this sample encode the identical CDR3. The chain links TRBV9 to TRBJ2-3; D ambiguous. Looked up from germline, CDR1 is SGDLS and CDR2 is YYNGEE. This CDR3 has 12 residues. The V end was cut by 1 base, the J end by 4 bases, with 4 bases between. DNA of the CDR3: TGTGCCAGCAGCGTAAGCGCAGATACGCAGTATTTT. It translates to CASSVSADTQYF.

J is TRBJ1-2 and V is TRBV12-5; no firm D call. Trimming pared 2 bases from V and 5 bases from J, leaving 6 bases between. CDR1 LGHNT and CDR2 FRNRAP come from the germline V gene. This CDR3 region has 12 residues. The CDR3 sequence: CASGLTTYGYTF. CDR3 DNA: TGTGCTAGTGGTTTGACAACGTATGGCTACACCTTC.